This T cell receptor beta chain was documented in a study of blood T cell repertoires in COVID-19. Study context: Nucleic acid was either cDNA or gDNA, and it came from T cells, B-cell-depleted T cells, or PBMCs.

The method was immunoSEQ multiplex PCR; TCRdb's version includes in-frame clones alone and lacks a portion of them. The top ten clones hold approximately 3.7% of a sample with 150,000 or so clones, about 90% of them seen once. This clonotype was obtained from a woman aged 40 to 50 who had been exposed to COVID-19. Sequencing input: PBMCs or T cells enriched from blood (not recorded which).

The CDR3 here is CASSYSSGRVGYTF. CDR3 coding DNA: TGTGCCAGCAGTTACTCGTCAGGGAGGGTAGGCTACACCTTC. The chain recombines TRBV6-5 with TRBJ1-2; D is possibly TRBD1 (5 bases). Between the trimmed V and J ends, which lost 0 bases and 8 bases, there was a span of 13 bases. Germline values: CDR1 MNHEY, CDR2 SVGAGI. The CDR3 totals 14 residues.